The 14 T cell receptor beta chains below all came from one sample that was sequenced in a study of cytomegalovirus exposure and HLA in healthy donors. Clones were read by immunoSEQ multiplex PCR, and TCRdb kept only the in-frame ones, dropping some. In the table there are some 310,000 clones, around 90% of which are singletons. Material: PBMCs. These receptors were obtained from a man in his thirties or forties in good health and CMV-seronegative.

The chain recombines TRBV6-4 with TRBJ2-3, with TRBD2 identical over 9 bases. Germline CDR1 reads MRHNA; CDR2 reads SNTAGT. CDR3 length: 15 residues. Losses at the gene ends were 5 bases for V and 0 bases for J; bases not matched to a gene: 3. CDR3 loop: CASSPSGASTDTQYF. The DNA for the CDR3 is TGTGCCAGCAGTCCTAGCGGGGCTAGCACAGATACGCAGTATTTT.

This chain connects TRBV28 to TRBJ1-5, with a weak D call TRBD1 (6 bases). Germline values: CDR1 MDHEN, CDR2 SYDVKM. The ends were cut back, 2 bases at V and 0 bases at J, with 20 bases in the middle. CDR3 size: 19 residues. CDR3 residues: CASSLGLRGGGHSNQPQHF. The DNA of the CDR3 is TGTGCCAGCAGTTTAGGCCTCAGGGGAGGGGGGCATAGCAATCAGCCCCAGCATTTT.

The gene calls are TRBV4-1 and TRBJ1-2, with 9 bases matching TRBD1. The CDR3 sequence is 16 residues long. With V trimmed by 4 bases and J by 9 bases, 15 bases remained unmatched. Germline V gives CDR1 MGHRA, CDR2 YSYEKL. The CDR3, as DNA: TGCGCCAGCAGCCGTGGGGACGGGACAGGGAAGCCTAGCTACACCTTC. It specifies CASSRGDGTGKPSYTF.

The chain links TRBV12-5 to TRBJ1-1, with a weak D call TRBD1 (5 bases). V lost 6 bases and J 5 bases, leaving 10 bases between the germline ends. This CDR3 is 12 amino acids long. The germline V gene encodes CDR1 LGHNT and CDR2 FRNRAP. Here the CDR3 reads CASGMGGTEAFF. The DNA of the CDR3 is TGTGCTAGTGGAATGGGGGGTACTGAAGCTTTCTTT.

Here the CDR3 DNA reads TGTGCCACCAGCAGCGGCGGACAGGGACAAGAGACCCAGTACTTC. The encoded protein is CATSSGGQGQETQYF. The chain combines TRBV15 with TRBJ2-5; the match to TRBD1 covers 8 bases. In germline, CDR1 is LNHNV, CDR2 YYDKDF (reference sequence). This CDR3 has 15 residues. V shed 3 bases, J shed 2 bases, and the junction held 5 bases outside the gene matches.

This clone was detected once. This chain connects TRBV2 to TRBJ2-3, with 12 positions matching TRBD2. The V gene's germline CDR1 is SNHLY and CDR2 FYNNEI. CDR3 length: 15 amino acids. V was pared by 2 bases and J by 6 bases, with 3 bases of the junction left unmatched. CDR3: CASSELAGGWDTQYF. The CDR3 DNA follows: TGTGCCAGCAGTGAACTAGCGGGGGGGTGGGATACGCAGTATTTT.

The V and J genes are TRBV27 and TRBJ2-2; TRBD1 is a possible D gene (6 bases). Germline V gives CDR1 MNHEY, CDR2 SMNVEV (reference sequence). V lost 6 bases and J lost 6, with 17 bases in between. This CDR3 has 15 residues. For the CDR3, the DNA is TGTGCCAGCAGGCCGGGACAAATACGGCCCGGGGAGCTGTTTTTT. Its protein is CASRPGQIRPGELFF.

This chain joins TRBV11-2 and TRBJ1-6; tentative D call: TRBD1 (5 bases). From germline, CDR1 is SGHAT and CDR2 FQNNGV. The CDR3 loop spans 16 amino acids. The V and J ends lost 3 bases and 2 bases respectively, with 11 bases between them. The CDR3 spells CASSFTGGAYNSPLHF. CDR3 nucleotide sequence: TGTGCCAGCAGCTTTACGGGAGGGGCCTATAATTCACCCCTCCACTTT.

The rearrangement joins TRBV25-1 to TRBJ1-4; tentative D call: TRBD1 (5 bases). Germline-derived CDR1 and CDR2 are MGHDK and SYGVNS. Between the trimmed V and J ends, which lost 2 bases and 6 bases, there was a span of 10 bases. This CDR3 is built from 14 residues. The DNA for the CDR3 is TGTGCCAGCAGTGAACGCAGGGTGCATGAAAAACTGTTTTTT. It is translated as CASSERRVHEKLFF.

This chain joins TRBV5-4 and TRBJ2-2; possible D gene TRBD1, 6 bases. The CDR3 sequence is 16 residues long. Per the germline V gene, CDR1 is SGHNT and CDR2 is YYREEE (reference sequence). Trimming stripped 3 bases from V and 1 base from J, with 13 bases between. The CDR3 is CASSSQDSWNTGELFF. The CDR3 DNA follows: TGTGCCAGCAGCTCGCAGGACAGCTGGAACACCGGGGAGCTGTTTTTT. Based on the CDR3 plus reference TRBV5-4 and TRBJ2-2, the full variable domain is ETGVTQSPTHLIKTRGQQVTLRCSSQSGHNTVSWYQQALGQGPQFIFQYYREEENGRGNFPPRFSGLQFPNYSSELNVNALELDDSALYLCASSSQDSWNTGELFFGEGSRLTVL.

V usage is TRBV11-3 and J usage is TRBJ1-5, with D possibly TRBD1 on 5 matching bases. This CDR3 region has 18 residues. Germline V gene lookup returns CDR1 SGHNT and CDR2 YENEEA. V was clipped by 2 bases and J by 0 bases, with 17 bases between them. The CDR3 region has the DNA TGTGCCAGCAGCTTATTAGGCAGGGAAAAGGATAGCAATCAGCCCCAGCATTTT. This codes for CASSLLGREKDSNQPQHF.

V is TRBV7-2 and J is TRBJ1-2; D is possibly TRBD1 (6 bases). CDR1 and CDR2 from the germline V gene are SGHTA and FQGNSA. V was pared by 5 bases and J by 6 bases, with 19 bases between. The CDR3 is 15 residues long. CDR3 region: CASSPRGGGSDGYTF. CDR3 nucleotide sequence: TGTGCCAGCAGCCCTCGGGGGGGCGGATCTGATGGCTACACCTTC.

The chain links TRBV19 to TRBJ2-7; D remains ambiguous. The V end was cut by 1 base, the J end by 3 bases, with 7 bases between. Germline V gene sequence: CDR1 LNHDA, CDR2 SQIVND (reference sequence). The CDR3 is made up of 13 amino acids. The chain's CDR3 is CASSIAYGYEQYF. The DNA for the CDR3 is TGTGCCAGTAGTATAGCCTATGGCTACGAGCAGTACTTC.

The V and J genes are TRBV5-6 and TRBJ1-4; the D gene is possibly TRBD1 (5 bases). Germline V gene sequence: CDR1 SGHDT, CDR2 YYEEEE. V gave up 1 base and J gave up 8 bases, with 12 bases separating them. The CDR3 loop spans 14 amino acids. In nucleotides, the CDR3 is TGTGCCAGCAGCTTGCTTGGGGCAGGAGAAAAACTGTTTTTT. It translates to CASSLLGAGEKLFF. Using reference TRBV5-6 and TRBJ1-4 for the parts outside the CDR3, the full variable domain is DAGVTQSPTHLIKTRGQQVTLRCSPKSGHDTVSWYQQALGQGPQFIFQYYEEEERQRGNFPDRFSGHQFPNYSSELNVNALLLGDSALYLCASSLLGAGEKLFFGSGTQLSVL.